The TCR beta chain described here comes from a study of control samples from healthy donors and cancer patients. CDR3 length equals 12 residues. The repertoire was sequenced with immunoSEQ multiplex PCR; TCRdb's copy has only in-frame clones and lacks some. The repertoire includes around 150,000 clones, about 91% of them detected once, and less than 2% sits in the top ten. The material sequenced was blood. This rearrangement joins TRBV21-1 to TRBJ1-2; the D call of TRBD1 is as the table states it, not checked on the DNA. TRBV21-1 is a pseudogene locus. This sequence was found in a man aged 18 to 30 in good health. CDR3 amino acids: CATSGRVYGYTF. The CDR3 coding sequence is TGTGCCACCTCGGGCAGGGTGTATGGCTACACCTTC.